A selection of T cell receptor beta chains follows, all from one sample in a study of blood T cell repertoires in COVID-19. Sequencing used immunoSEQ multiplex PCR; TCRdb keeps in-frame clones, though not all of them. The profile shows 300,000 to 400,000 clones, 75% to 90% of them singletons. Sequencing was performed on peripheral blood. These receptors originate from a woman aged 45-65 years with COVID-19, enrolled during active disease. CDR3s include the opening cysteine and the closing phenylalanine or tryptophan. A D gene is named only where the DNA matches it firmly. Clone size is stated in some rows and not others, as once, few, many or a class when expanded.

V,J,D,size,DNA,CDR3
TRBV27,TRBJ1-4,NA,NA,TGTGCCAGCAGTCTAGGGGGACCGAATGAAAAACTGTTTTTT,CASSLGGPNEKLFF
TRBV10-3,TRBJ1-2,NA,NA,TGTGCCATCAGTACCGACAGGAACTATGGCTACACCTTC,CAISTDRNYGYTF
TRBV7-9,TRBJ2-5,TRBD2,once,TGTGCCAGCAGCCCCAGACTAGCGGGGAGGGAGGAGACCCAGTACTTC,CASSPRLAGREETQYF
TRBV6-5,TRBJ1-3,NA,NA,TGTGCCAGCAGTTCCGGGGGGACACATAGGGGGAACACCATATATTTT,CASSSGGTHRGNTIYF
TRBV29-1,TRBJ2-1,NA,NA,TGCAGCGTTCTAAGCGGCAGCTCCTACAATGAGCAGTTCTTC,CSVLSGSSYNEQFF
TRBV5-1,TRBJ1-2,NA,NA,TGCGCCAGCAGCTTGTCGCCGGGGGGCTACACCTTC,CASSLSPGGYTF
TRBV24-1,TRBJ2-5,TRBD1,NA,TGTGCCACCAGTGATACGACAGGGACAGGAGAGACCCAGTACTTC,CATSDTTGTGETQYF
TRBV7-2,TRBJ1-2,TRBD1,once,TGTGCCAGCAGCACAAGACGTCGACAGGGGGGGACCTTGATCTATGGCTACACCTTC,CASSTRRRQGGTLIYGYTF
TRBV3-1/TRBV3-2,TRBJ2-7,NA,NA,TGTGCCAGCAGCCAAGATGGCGAGGAAAACTCCTACGAGCAGTACTTC,CASSQDGEENSYEQYF
TRBV5-4,TRBJ1-3,NA,NA,TGTGCCAGCAGCTTCAGGGCCCTTAGCTCTGGAAACACCATATATTTT,CASSFRALSSGNTIYF
TRBV30,TRBJ1-2,NA,few,TGTGCCTGGAGTGAAACAGGGTTGTACGGCTACACCTTC,CAWSETGLYGYTF
TRBV28,TRBJ1-6,NA,once,TGTGCCAGCCACCGTGGGGGGACCTATAATTCACCCCTCCACTTT,CASHRGGTYNSPLHF
TRBV7-9,TRBJ2-7,TRBD1,NA,TGTGCGTCACAGAAAGGGGGCGGATTCTACGAGCAGTACTTC,CASQKGGGFYEQYF
TRBV6-5,TRBJ2-1,TRBD2,few,TGTGCCAGCAGACCCGGGACTAGCGAATACAATGAGCAGTTCTTC,CASRPGTSEYNEQFF
TRBV5-1,TRBJ2-3,TRBD1,NA,TGCGCCAGCAAACGACAGGGTATGAGCACAGATACGCAGTATTTT,CASKRQGMSTDTQYF
TRBV19,TRBJ1-2,NA,NA,TGTGCCAGTAGTAGAACGAGTGCGGTAGAGGGCTACACCTTC,CASSRTSAVEGYTF
TRBV6-1,TRBJ2-3,TRBD1,NA,TGTGCCAGCAGTGAAGACCCGACAGGGTCAGATACGCAGTATTTT,CASSEDPTGSDTQYF
TRBV5-1,TRBJ1-1,NA,NA,TGCGCCAGCAGCACCGGGACATCGAACACTGAAGCTTTCTTT,CASSTGTSNTEAFF
TRBV5-4,TRBJ2-1,TRBD1,NA,TGTGCCAGCAGCTTGGGACAGGGGGCCAGAAATGAGCAGTTCTTC,CASSLGQGARNEQFF
TRBV5-4,TRBJ2-1,TRBD2,NA,TGTGCCAGCAGCTCGACTAGCGGGGGTCGGGAGCAGTTCTTC,CASSSTSGGREQFF
TRBV6-5,TRBJ2-7,NA,NA,TGTGCCAGCAGTTATGTTTCAGGTACCTACGAGCAGTACTTC,CASSYVSGTYEQYF
TRBV7-9,TRBJ2-7,NA,NA,TGTGCCAGCAGCATCGGGACAGGCCCCGGGGGGGAGCAGTACTTC,CASSIGTGPGGEQYF
TRBV19,TRBJ2-7,TRBD2,few,TGTGCCAGTAGTATTTCGCGGGGGTCCTACGAGCAGTACTTC,CASSISRGSYEQYF